Reported below is one T cell receptor (beta chain). Germline-derived CDR1 and CDR2 are SGHDN and FVKESK. V lost 3 bases and J lost 0; bases outside the gene matches: 15. CDR3 length: 19 residues. TCRdb keeps only in-frame clones here, not all; method: immunoSEQ multiplex PCR. The sample comprises 270,000 or so clones, more than 65% of which are singletons, and 3.1% rests with the top ten. The data stem from a study of blood T cell repertoires in COVID-19. Study summary: From T cells, B-cell-depleted T cells, or PBMCs came the material, which was cDNA or gDNA.

The clonotype was recovered from a woman aged 18-30 years with acute or convalescent COVID-19. Sequences were obtained from peripheral blood. This chain uses TRBV14 with TRBJ2-3; 7 bases are shared with TRBD2. CDR3 nucleotides: TGTGCCAGCAGCCAGGGAGGGACTCTTAAGTGGTATAGCACAGATACGCAGTATTTT. This encodes CASSQGGTLKWYSTDTQYF.